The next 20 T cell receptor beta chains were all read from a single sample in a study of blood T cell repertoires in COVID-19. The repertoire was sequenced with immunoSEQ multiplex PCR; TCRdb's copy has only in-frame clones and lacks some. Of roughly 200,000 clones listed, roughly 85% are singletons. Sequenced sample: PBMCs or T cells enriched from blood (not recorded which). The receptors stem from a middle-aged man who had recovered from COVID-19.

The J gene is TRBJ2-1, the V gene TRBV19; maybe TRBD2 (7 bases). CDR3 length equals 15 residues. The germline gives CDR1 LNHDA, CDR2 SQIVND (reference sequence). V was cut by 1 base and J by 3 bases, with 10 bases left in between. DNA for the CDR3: TGTGCCAGTAGTATAGGGGGGGGCGTCTACAATGAGCAGTTCTTC. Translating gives CASSIGGGVYNEQFF.

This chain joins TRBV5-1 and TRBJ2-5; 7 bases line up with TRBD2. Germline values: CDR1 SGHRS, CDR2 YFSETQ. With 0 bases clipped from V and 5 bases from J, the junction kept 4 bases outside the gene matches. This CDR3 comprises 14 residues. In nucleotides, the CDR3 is TGCGCCAGCAGCTTGGAGGGGAGGGCTGAGACCCAGTACTTC. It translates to CASSLEGRAETQYF.

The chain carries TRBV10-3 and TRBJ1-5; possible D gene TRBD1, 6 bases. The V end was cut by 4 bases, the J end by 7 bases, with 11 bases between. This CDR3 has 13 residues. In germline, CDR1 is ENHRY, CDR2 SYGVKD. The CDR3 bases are TGTGCCATCAGTGCAGGGGTTGGGCAGCCCCAGCATTTT. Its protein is CAISAGVGQPQHF.

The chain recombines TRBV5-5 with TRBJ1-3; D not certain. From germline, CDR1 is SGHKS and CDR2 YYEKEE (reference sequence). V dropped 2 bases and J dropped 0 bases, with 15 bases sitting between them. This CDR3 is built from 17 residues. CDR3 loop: CASSFIGSEISGNTIYF. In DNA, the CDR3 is TGTGCCAGCAGCTTCATAGGCAGCGAAATCTCTGGAAACACCATATATTTT. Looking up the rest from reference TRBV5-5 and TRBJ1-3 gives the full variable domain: DAGVTQSPTHLIKTRGQQVTLRCSPISGHKSVSWYQQVLGQGPQFIFQYYEKEERGRGNFPDRFSARQFPNYSSELNVNALLLGDSALYLCASSFIGSEISGNTIYFGEGSWLTVV.

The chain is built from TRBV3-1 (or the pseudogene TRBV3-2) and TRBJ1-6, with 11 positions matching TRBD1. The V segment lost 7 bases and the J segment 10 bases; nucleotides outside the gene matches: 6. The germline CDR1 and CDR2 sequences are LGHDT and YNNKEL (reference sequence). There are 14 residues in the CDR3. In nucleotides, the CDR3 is TGTGCCAGCACAGAAGGGACAGGGGGGTCACCCCTCCACTTT. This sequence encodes CASTEGTGGSPLHF.

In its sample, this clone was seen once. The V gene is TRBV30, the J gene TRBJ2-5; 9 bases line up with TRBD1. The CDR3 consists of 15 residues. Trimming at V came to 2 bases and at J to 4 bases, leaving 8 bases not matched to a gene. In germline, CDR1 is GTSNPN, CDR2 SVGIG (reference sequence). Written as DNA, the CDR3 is TGTGCCTGGAGTCCAGGGACAGGGCTACTAGAGACCCAGTACTTC. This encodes CAWSPGTGLLETQYF.

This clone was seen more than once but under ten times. In nucleotides, the CDR3 is TGTGCCAGCAGAACCGAGGGGGTCCGAGGCGGGGAGCTGTTTTTT. It is translated as CASRTEGVRGGELFF. This chain links TRBV28 with TRBJ2-2, with TRBD1 as a possible D gene (6 bases). Germline values: CDR1 MDHEN, CDR2 SYDVKM. Trimming took 6 bases from V and 7 from J, leaving 18 bases between them. The CDR3 runs to 15 residues.

CDR3 nucleotide sequence: TGTGCCAGCTCACCACTACAGACTAATTCACCCCTCCACTTT. Amino acid sequence: CASSPLQTNSPLHF. V gene TRBV18 combines with J gene TRBJ1-6; D gene ambiguous. CDR3 length: 14 residues. Trimming left V 1 base short and J 6 bases short, with 7 bases between. In germline, CDR1 is KGHSH, CDR2 LQKENI.

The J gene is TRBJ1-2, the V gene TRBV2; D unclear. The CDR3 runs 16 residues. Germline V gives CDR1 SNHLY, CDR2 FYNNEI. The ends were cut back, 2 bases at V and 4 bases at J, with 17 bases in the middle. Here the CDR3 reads CASSEISGRTIYGYTF. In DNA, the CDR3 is TGTGCCAGCAGTGAAATCAGCGGGCGGACGATCTATGGCTACACCTTC. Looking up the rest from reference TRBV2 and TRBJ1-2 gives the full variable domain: EPEVTQTPSHQVTQMGQEVILRCVPISNHLYFYWYRQILGQKVEFLVSFYNNEISEKSEIFDDQFSVERPDGSNFTLKIRSTKLEDSAMYFCASSEISGRTIYGYTFGSGTRLTVV.

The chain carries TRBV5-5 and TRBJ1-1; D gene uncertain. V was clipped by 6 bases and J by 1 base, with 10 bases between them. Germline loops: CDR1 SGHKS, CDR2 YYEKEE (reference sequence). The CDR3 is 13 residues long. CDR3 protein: CASNHGGNTEAFF. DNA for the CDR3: TGTGCCAGCAATCACGGCGGGAACACTGAAGCTTTCTTT.

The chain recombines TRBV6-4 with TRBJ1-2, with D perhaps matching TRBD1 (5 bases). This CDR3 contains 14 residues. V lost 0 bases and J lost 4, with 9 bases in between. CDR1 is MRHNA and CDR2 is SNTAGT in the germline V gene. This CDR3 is CASSDSAGPYGYTF. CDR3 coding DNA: TGTGCCAGCAGTGACTCTGCGGGACCCTATGGCTACACCTTC.

For the CDR3, the DNA is TGTGCCAGTAGTAGAAGCGGGAGCCCCAATGAGCAGTTCTTC. Its translation is CASSRSGSPNEQFF. This chain links TRBV19 with TRBJ2-1; 8 bases line up with TRBD2. V was pared by 4 bases and J by 6 bases, with 5 bases of the junction left unmatched. Germline-derived CDR1 and CDR2 are LNHDA and SQIVND (reference sequence). There are 14 residues in the CDR3.

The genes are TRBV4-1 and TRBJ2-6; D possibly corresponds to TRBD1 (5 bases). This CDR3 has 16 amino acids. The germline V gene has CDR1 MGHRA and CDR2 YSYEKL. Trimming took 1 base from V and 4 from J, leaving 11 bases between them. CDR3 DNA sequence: TGCGCCAGCAGCCAAGCACAATCAGGGGGGGCCAACGTCCTGACTTTC. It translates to CASSQAQSGGANVLTF.

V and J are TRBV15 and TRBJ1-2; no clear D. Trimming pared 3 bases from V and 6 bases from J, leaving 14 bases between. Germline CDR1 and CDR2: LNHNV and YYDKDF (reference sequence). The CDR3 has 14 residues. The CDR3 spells CATSRAEALDGYTF. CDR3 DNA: TGTGCCACCAGCAGGGCGGAGGCTCTTGATGGCTACACCTTC.

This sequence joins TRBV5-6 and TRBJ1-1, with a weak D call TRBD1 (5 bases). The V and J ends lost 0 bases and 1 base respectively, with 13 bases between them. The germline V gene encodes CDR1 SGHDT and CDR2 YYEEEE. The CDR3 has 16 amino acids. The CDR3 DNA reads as TGTGCCAGCAGCTTGGTCGGGACTGGAGGGAACACTGAAGCTTTCTTT. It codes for CASSLVGTGGNTEAFF.

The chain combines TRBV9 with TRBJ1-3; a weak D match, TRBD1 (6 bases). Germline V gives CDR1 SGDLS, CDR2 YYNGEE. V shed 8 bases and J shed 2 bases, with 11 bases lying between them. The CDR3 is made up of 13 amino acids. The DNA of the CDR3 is TGTGCCAGTTCAGGGGTAGCTGGAAACACCATATATTTT. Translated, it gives CASSGVAGNTIYF.

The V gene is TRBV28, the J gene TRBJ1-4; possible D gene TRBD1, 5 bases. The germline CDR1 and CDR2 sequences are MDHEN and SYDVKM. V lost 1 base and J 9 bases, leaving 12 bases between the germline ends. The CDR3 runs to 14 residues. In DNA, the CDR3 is TGTGCCAGCAGTTTATTTTTGACAGACCAAAAACTGTTTTTT. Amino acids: CASSLFLTDQKLFF.

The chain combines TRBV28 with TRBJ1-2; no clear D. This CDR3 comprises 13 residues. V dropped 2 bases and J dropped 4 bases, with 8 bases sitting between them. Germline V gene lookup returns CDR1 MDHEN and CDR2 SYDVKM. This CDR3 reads CASSLRAGYGYTF. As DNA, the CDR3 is TGTGCCAGCAGTTTACGGGCGGGCTATGGCTACACCTTC.

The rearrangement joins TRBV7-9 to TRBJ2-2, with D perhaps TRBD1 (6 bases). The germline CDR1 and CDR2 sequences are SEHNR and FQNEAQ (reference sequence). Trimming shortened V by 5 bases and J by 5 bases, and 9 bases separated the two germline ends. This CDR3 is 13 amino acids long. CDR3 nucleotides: TGTGCCAGCAGCCGGACAGTTACCGGGGAGCTGTTTTTT. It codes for CASSRTVTGELFF.

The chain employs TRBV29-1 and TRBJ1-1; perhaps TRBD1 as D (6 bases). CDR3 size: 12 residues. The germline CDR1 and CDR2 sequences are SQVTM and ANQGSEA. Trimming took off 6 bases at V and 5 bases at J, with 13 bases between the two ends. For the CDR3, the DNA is TGCAGCGTCAACACAGGGAGAACTGAAGCTTTCTTT. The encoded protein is CSVNTGRTEAFF.